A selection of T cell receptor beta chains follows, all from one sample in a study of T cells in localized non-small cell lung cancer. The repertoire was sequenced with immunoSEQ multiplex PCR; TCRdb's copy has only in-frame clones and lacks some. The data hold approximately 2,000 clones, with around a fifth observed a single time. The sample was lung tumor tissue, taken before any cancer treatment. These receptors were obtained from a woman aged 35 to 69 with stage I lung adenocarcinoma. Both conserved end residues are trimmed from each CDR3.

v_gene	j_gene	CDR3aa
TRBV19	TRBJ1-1	ASSIGAPGRAEAF
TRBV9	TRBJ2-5	ASSAARGETQY
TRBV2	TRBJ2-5	ASSVRRGETQY
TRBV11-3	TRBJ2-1	ASSPQPGQGYNEQF
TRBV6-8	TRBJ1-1	ASRRNRGRTEAF
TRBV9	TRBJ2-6	ASSVAGGGSGANVLT
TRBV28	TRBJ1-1	ATYLEMNTEAF
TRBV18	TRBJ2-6	ASSPGTGYSGANVLT
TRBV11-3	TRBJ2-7	ASSSGTGEFEQY
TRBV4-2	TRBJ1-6	ASSQDRLVFASLGGYSPLH
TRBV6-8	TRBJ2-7	ASSYSQAAYEQY
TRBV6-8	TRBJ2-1	AIEGTASNEQF
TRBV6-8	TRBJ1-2	ASSYSSNYGYT